Following are 29 T cell receptor beta chains from one sample sequenced in a study of blood T cell repertoires in COVID-19. Profiled with immunoSEQ multiplex PCR; TCRdb holds only in-frame clones, not every one. The sample has 300,000 to 400,000 clones, around 91% seen once; the top ten hold roughly 3.4%. The sequenced material came from peripheral blood. All receptors come from a woman under 30 who had recovered from COVID-19.

The V call is TRBV5-6, the J call TRBJ2-2, with D tentatively TRBD1 (6 bases). CDR1 is SGHDT and CDR2 is YYEEEE in the germline V gene. Trimming pared 3 bases from V and 4 bases from J, leaving 22 bases between. CDR3 size: 18 residues. As DNA, the CDR3 is TGTGCCAGCAGCTCCGGTCCAGGGCAGGGGATCTTCACCGGGGAGCTGTTTTTT. Protein product: CASSSGPGQGIFTGELFF. The complete variable domain, with remaining parts taken from reference TRBV5-6 and TRBJ2-2, reads DAGVTQSPTHLIKTRGQQVTLRCSPKSGHDTVSWYQQALGQGPQFIFQYYEEEERQRGNFPDRFSGHQFPNYSSELNVNALLLGDSALYLCASSSGPGQGIFTGELFFGEGSRLTVL.

V is TRBV13 and J is TRBJ2-2; 9 nucleotides match TRBD1. Losses at the gene ends were 5 bases for V and 7 bases for J; bases not matched to a gene: 8. The germline gives CDR1 PRHDT, CDR2 FYEKMQ (reference sequence). The CDR3 consists of 15 residues. CDR3 residues: CASSPRQGVGGELFF. In nucleotides, the CDR3 is TGTGCCAGCAGCCCCCGACAGGGGGTGGGCGGGGAGCTGTTTTTT.

The J gene is TRBJ2-1, the V gene TRBV5-1; 11 positions match TRBD2. The CDR3 runs 15 residues. Germline CDR1 is SGHRS and CDR2 is YFSETQ. The junction had 4 bases not matched to a gene; V was cut back by 4 bases and J by 4 bases. CDR3 loop: CASSLRLAGYNEQFF. The CDR3 DNA follows: TGCGCCAGCAGCCTAAGACTAGCGGGGTACAATGAGCAGTTCTTC.

This clone occurred once. This sequence joins TRBV25-1 and TRBJ1-3; D is possibly TRBD1 (5 bases). The CDR3 has 15 amino acids. The germline CDR1 and CDR2 sequences are MGHDK and SYGVNS. Between the trimmed V and J ends, which lost 6 bases and 6 bases, there was a span of 18 bases. Here the CDR3 reads CASSPRLGGANTIYF. The DNA of the CDR3 is TGTGCCAGCAGCCCCCGGCTGGGGGGTGCAAACACCATATATTTT. Together with reference TRBV25-1 and TRBJ1-3, the CDR3 gives the full variable domain: EADIYQTPRYLVIGTGKKITLECSQTMGHDKMYWYQQDPGMELHLIHYSYGVNSTEKGDLSSESTVSRIRTEHFPLTLESARPSHTSQYLCASSPRLGGANTIYFGEGSWLTVV.

The V gene is TRBV9, the J gene TRBJ1-1; TRBD1 might be the D (5 bases). V gave up 0 bases and J gave up 4 bases, with 13 bases separating them. Looked up from germline, CDR1 is SGDLS and CDR2 is YYNGEE. The CDR3 has 15 residues. CDR3 nucleotide sequence: TGTGCCAGCAGCGTAGAGGCGTGGGGCACCACTGAAGCTTTCTTT. The encoded protein is CASSVEAWGTTEAFF.

The rearrangement links TRBV3-1 (or the pseudogene TRBV3-2) to TRBJ2-1, with TRBD2 as a possible D gene (5 bases). The length of the CDR3 is 17 residues. Germline CDR1 is LGHDT and CDR2 is YNNKEL (reference sequence). V dropped 5 bases and J dropped 0 bases, with 17 bases sitting between them. CDR3 nucleotides: TGTGCCAGCAGCGAAAGGTCGGGGTTTAGCTCCTACAATGAGCAGTTCTTC. Protein: CASSERSGFSSYNEQFF.

The chain recombines TRBV7-2 with TRBJ2-1, with D possibly matching TRBD2 (6 bases). Germline CDR1 is SGHTA and CDR2 is FQGNSA. V was clipped by 7 bases and J by 6 bases, with 13 bases between them. This CDR3 region has 13 residues. CDR3: CASIRRSGNEQFF. For the CDR3, the DNA is TGTGCCAGCATCCGACGTAGCGGCAATGAGCAGTTCTTC.

The CDR3 here is CASRPKGHMNTEAFF. DNA for the CDR3: TGTGCCAGCCGCCCGAAGGGACACATGAACACTGAAGCTTTCTTT. The chain couples TRBV27 to TRBJ1-1, with a tentative D call TRBD1 (6 bases). With 8 bases removed from V and 0 bases from J, the gap between germline ends came to 16 bases. Germline CDR1 is MNHEY and CDR2 is SMNVEV (reference sequence). The CDR3 sequence is 15 residues long.

The V gene is TRBV15, the J gene TRBJ1-1, with 7 nucleotides matching TRBD1. CDR1 and CDR2 (germline): LNHNV, YYDKDF (reference sequence). The V segment lost 0 bases and the J segment 11 bases; nucleotides outside the gene matches: 6. The CDR3 is 13 residues long. CDR3: CATSRDPGRGAFF. CDR3 coding DNA: TGTGCCACCAGCAGAGATCCAGGCAGGGGGGCTTTCTTT.

This chain uses TRBV30 with TRBJ2-1, with 8 bases identical to TRBD2. The CDR3 consists of 13 residues. The J segment lost 4 bases and the V segment lost 2 bases, leaving 1 base of the junction unmatched. Germline loops: CDR1 GTSNPN, CDR2 SVGIG (reference sequence). The CDR3 is CAWSTSGYNEQFF. For the CDR3, the DNA is TGTGCCTGGAGTACTAGCGGATACAATGAGCAGTTCTTC.

The chain has TRBV5-5 and TRBJ1-5; 7 bases are shared with TRBD1. J gave up 0 bases and V 0 bases, and 6 bases lay outside the gene matches. CDR1 is SGHKS and CDR2 is YYEKEE in the germline V gene (reference sequence). The CDR3 runs 17 residues. For the CDR3, the DNA is TGTGCCAGCAGCTTGGCGGGGACAGATTATAGCAATCAGCCCCAGCATTTT. Amino acid sequence: CASSLAGTDYSNQPQHF.

The V gene is TRBV13, the J gene TRBJ2-7; D possibly corresponds to TRBD2 (7 bases). Germline values: CDR1 PRHDT, CDR2 FYEKMQ (reference sequence). Trimming removed 5 bases from V and 2 bases from J, with 25 bases in between. This CDR3 region has 18 residues. In DNA form, the CDR3 reads TGTGCCAGCAGCCCTTGGACACAGGGAGGGGGACCCCCCTACGAGCAGTACGTC. Protein: CASSPWTQGGGPPYEQYV.

The chain combines TRBV30 with TRBJ2-2, with D possibly matching TRBD2 (5 bases). V shed 0 bases and J shed 1 base, with 9 bases lying between them. Germline-derived CDR1 and CDR2 are GTSNPN and SVGIG (reference sequence). The CDR3 has 15 amino acids. Written as DNA, the CDR3 is TGTGCCTGGAGTGTATTGGCGGGGAACACCGGGGAGCTGTTTTTT. It encodes CAWSVLAGNTGELFF.

The chain carries TRBV19 and TRBJ1-6, with D perhaps matching TRBD1 (5 bases). Looked up from germline, CDR1 is LNHDA and CDR2 is SQIVND (reference sequence). The CDR3 runs to 13 residues. The germline V and J ends were trimmed by 8 bases and 6 bases, with 11 bases remaining between them. CDR3 protein: CASGTGSNSPLHF. CDR3 nucleotides: TGTGCCAGTGGAACAGGCTCTAATTCACCCCTCCACTTT.

The CDR3, as DNA: TGCAGCGGACGCCGGGACAGGGGAGATGAGCAGTTCTTC. This translates into CSGRRDRGDEQFF. V gene TRBV29-1 combines with J gene TRBJ2-1, with TRBD1 matching 10 bases. CDR1 and CDR2 from the germline V gene are SQVTM and ANQGSEA. The CDR3 loop spans 13 amino acids. With V trimmed by 7 bases and J by 8 bases, 8 bases remained unmatched.

The V call is TRBV30, the J call TRBJ1-4, with D possibly matching TRBD1 (5 bases). Between the trimmed V and J ends, which lost 3 bases and 7 bases, there was a span of 15 bases. CDR3 length: 14 amino acids. Germline V gene data show CDR1 as GTSNPN and CDR2 as SVGIG (reference sequence). This chain's CDR3 is CAWSAGSGGEKLFF. CDR3 DNA sequence: TGTGCCTGGAGCGCAGGGTCAGGTGGTGAAAAACTGTTTTTT. Filled out from reference TRBV30 and TRBJ1-4, the complete variable domain reads SQTIHQWPATLVQPVGSPLSLECTVEGTSNPNLYWYRQAAGRGLQLLFYSVGIGQISSEVPQNLSASRPQDRQFILSSKKLLLSDSGFYLCAWSAGSGGEKLFFGSGTQLSVL.

This clone appeared a single time. The chain carries TRBV4-1 and TRBJ2-3; D unclear. Deletions cut 4 bases from V and 1 base from J, with 9 bases between. The germline V gene encodes CDR1 MGHRA and CDR2 YSYEKL. The CDR3 is 14 amino acids. The CDR3 loop is CASSLRQGTDTQYF. The CDR3 DNA sequence: TGCGCCAGCAGCCTTCGCCAGGGCACAGATACGCAGTATTTT.

This clone was seen once. CDR3 sequence (DNA): TGTGCCAGCAGCTCCTCTAGCGGTGGGGGTAAAGAGACCCAGTACTTC. Translation gives CASSSSSGGGKETQYF. The chain employs TRBV7-8 and TRBJ2-5, with 7 nucleotides matching TRBD2. CDR1 and CDR2 (germline): SGHVS, FQNEAQ. The CDR3 covers 16 residues. Trimming cost V 4 bases and J 3 bases; bases outside gene matches: 11. The full variable domain, in which reference TRBV7-8 and TRBJ2-5 provide the parts outside the CDR3, is GAGVSQSPRYKVAKRGQDVALRCDPISGHVSLFWYQQALGQGPEFLTYFQNEAQLDKSGLPSDRFFAERPEGSVSTLKIQRTQQEDSAVYLCASSSSSGGGKETQYFGPGTRLLVL.

The count of this clone is one. The J gene is TRBJ1-2, the V gene TRBV18; a possible D gene is TRBD1 (6 bases). The CDR3 has 16 residues. CDR1 and CDR2 from the germline V gene are KGHSH and LQKENI. V lost 4 bases and J lost 7, with 22 bases in between. CDR3 residues: CASSLPMGAAKVGYTF. In nucleotides, the CDR3 is TGTGCCAGCTCACTTCCCATGGGGGCCGCTAAGGTTGGCTACACCTTC.

CDR3 nucleotides: TGTGCCAGCAGTCGCTATCAGGGGGCCGATGAAAAACTGTTTTTT. Amino acid sequence: CASSRYQGADEKLFF. The chain joins TRBV7-2 to TRBJ1-4; the match to TRBD1 covers 8 bases. The CDR3 runs 15 residues. The V gene end was trimmed by 6 bases and the J gene end by 6 bases; junction bases not matched to a gene: 9. Germline V lookup: CDR1 SGHTA, CDR2 FQGNSA.

The chain couples TRBV5-4 to TRBJ1-5; weak D call: TRBD1 (5 bases). Germline values: CDR1 SGHNT, CDR2 YYREEE (reference sequence). The CDR3 runs 15 residues. Trimming took 3 bases from V and 7 from J, leaving 17 bases between them. CDR3 sequence: CASSYGGGKGQPQHF. The CDR3 DNA reads TGTGCCAGCAGCTATGGGGGAGGCAAGGGCCAGCCCCAGCATTTT.

The chain carries TRBV29-1 and TRBJ1-1, with 7 bases fitting TRBD1. CDR1 is SQVTM and CDR2 is ANQGSEA in the germline V gene. CDR3 length equals 13 residues. Germline trimming cut 6 bases from V and 1 base from J; bases unmatched to any gene: 5. This chain's CDR3 is CSVANRGNTEAFF. CDR3 bases: TGCAGCGTCGCCAACAGGGGGAACACTGAAGCTTTCTTT.

The rearrangement joins TRBV11-3 to TRBJ1-4, with D possibly matching TRBD1 (5 bases). Germline V gene data show CDR1 as SGHNT and CDR2 as YENEEA. The CDR3 extends over 17 amino acids. Trimming took 5 bases from V and 4 from J, leaving 20 bases between them. The CDR3 loop reads CASSGGGGAPVNEKLFF. The CDR3 DNA reads TGTGCCAGCAGCGGAGGTGGAGGGGCCCCGGTTAATGAAAAACTGTTTTTT.

The J gene is TRBJ1-2, the V gene TRBV7-9, with TRBD1 matching 7 bases. J gave up 8 bases and V 8 bases, and 11 bases lay outside the gene matches. Germline V CDR1 and CDR2: SEHNR, FQNEAQ (reference sequence). This CDR3 is built from 13 residues. The CDR3 DNA follows: TGTGCCAGCCGCCCGTCGGCAGGGGGAGGCTACACCTTC. Its protein is CASRPSAGGGYTF.

The chain is built from TRBV24-1 and TRBJ2-7; a possible D gene is TRBD1 (5 bases). In germline, CDR1 is KGHDR, CDR2 SFDVKD. The CDR3 loop spans 13 amino acids. Trimming removed 7 bases at V and 0 bases at J, with 9 bases between. In nucleotides, the CDR3 is TGTGCCACCAGCCGGCAGGGCTCCTACGAGCAGTACGTC. Its translation: CATSRQGSYEQYV.

The CDR3 reads CASSPSGLAHEQYV. CDR3 in DNA: TGTGCCAGCAGCCCCTCAGGACTAGCGCACGAGCAGTACGTC. The chain recombines TRBV6-5 with TRBJ2-7; 9 nucleotides align to TRBD2. The V and J ends lost 6 bases and 5 bases, in that order; junction bases with no gene match: 8. Germline CDR1 reads MNHEY; CDR2 reads SVGAGI. This CDR3 region has 14 residues.

V is TRBV29-1 and J is TRBJ1-1; TRBD1 matches 8 bases. Germline CDR1 is SQVTM and CDR2 is ANQGSEA. The V gene end was trimmed by 7 bases and the J gene end by 6 bases; junction bases not matched to a gene: 10. This CDR3 has 13 residues. The CDR3 spells CSADRTGTAEAFF. CDR3 coding DNA: TGCAGCGCAGATCGGACAGGGACCGCTGAAGCTTTCTTT. Together with reference TRBV29-1 and TRBJ1-1, the CDR3 gives the full variable domain: SAVISQKPSRDICQRGTSLTIQCQVDSQVTMMFWYRQQPGQSLTLIATANQGSEATYESGFVIDKFPISRPNLTFSTLTVSNMSPEDSSIYLCSADRTGTAEAFFGQGTRLTVV.

V usage is TRBV7-9 and J usage is TRBJ2-1; 9 nucleotides match TRBD2. Per the germline V gene, CDR1 is SEHNR and CDR2 is FQNEAQ (reference sequence). The trim removed 5 bases at V and 5 bases at J, leaving 13 bases unmatched. The CDR3 contains 17 residues. In DNA form, the CDR3 reads TGTGCCAGCAGCCCCGGGGTAGCGGGAGAAAAGGACAATGAGCAGTTCTTC. Amino acids: CASSPGVAGEKDNEQFF.

The genes are TRBV6-5 and TRBJ1-5; 9 bases are a match to TRBD1. V shed 6 bases and J 2 bases; nucleotides not matched to a gene: 5. CDR1 is MNHEY, CDR2 SVGAGI, per germline. The CDR3 is made up of 15 amino acids. The CDR3 loop reads CASSKDRGRNQPQHF. The DNA for the CDR3 is TGTGCCAGCAGCAAGGACAGGGGTCGCAATCAGCCCCAGCATTTT.